This TCR beta chain was found in a study of blood T cell repertoires in COVID-19 (TCRdb year 2020). Context from the whole study: The collaborator samples originated in the United States, Italy and Spain and spanned the acute and convalescent phases of COVID-19. The material from the prospective study consisted of cDNA or gDNA derived from T cells, B-cell-depleted T cells, or PBMCs. Subjects who had been exposed to COVID-19, were actively infected with it, or had recovered from it provided the deeply sampled blood TCRbeta repertoires that made up the dataset. A freely available public database, intended as a resource for researchers studying the immune response to SARS-CoV-2, is where the repertoires were released. The samples were drawn from the first 160 participants of the ongoing ImmuneRACE study and from some 1,300 subjects provided by 6 global collaborators. Nearly every sample came with metadata listing a de-identified subject ID, COVID-19 status, age in years and sex. Where HLA class I and class II types were available, the types were taken from metadata supplied by the sample provider, not from assay-based typing. On the study overall, not on this receptor specifically: Clinical and demographic metadata were provided uncurated, with the amount varying by source and participant.

Whole blood was collected in K2EDTA tubes by collaborating institutions according to the institutions' own protocols. For TCRbeta analysis, collaborator samples were shipped as frozen whole blood, as isolated PBMCs, or as DNA extracted from either sample type. Germline trimming: 1 base from V, 7 bases from J; junction bases outside gene matches: 5. Counted from cysteine to phenylalanine, this CDR3 has 16 amino acids. The kept DNA is CDR3 alone, 48 bases in frame from the first base. From a lookup of the germline V gene, CDR1 and CDR2 are MNHEY and SVGEGT. The immunoSEQ Assay, a bias-controlled multiplex PCR, was used to amplify TCRbeta CDR3 regions from genomic DNA. For the original study's pipeline: Nucleated cell counts per sample were estimated from amplification of reference gene primers within the assay. To quantify the absolute abundance of each unique TCRbeta CDR3 rearrangement, sequence reads were collapsed and filtered. For each sample, productive Simpson clonality was calculated by taking the square root of Simpson's diversity index across productive rearrangements. TCRdb provides this immuneACCESS table in a form limited to in-frame rearrangements. Some clones are lacking; in checked studies, under half of them reflect an unresolved V gene, and why the rest are absent is not known. The V and J calls and the clone size are those of that table, but D and trimming were determined from the DNA. In all, the sample holds more than 95,000 clones, and about 90% of those were seen once. Roughly 6.2% of the sample comes from the top ten.

Comment on this clone: Its antigen is still unknown. Base qualities are not recorded, but no much larger clone differs from it by a single base.

This receptor chain uses TRBV6-2 or TRBV6-3 and TRBJ1-4, with 11 bases matching TRBD1. Sequenced: peripheral blood. The source is a human donor in a cohort sampled during active COVID-19. The CDR3: CASSYWTGGESEKLFF. DNA sequence: TGTGCCAGCAGTTACTGGACAGGGGGCGAGTCTGAAAAACTGTTTTTT.